The 29 T cell receptor beta chains given below trace back to one sample, sequenced in a study of monozygotic twins with inflammatory bowel disease. No DNA is given; TCRdb re-called the 5' RACE reads and lists each CDR3 protein once. The sample is made up of 440,000 or so distinct CDR3 sequences, and the top ten hold 2% to 3% of it. Material for sequencing was blood. Every receptor here comes from a human donor with ulcerative colitis or Crohn's disease, or a healthy co-twin of an affected twin (not recorded which).

The chain recombines TRBV10-3 with TRBJ1-2; TCRdb's D call, TRBD1, is unchecked because there is no DNA. The CDR3 runs 14 residues. The germline V gene encodes CDR1 ENHRY and CDR2 SYGVKD. The CDR3 sequence: CAISVAPANYGYTF.

This chain connects TRBV6-5 to TRBJ1-2; absent DNA, TCRdb's TRBD1 call cannot be checked. This CDR3 has 12 amino acids. Germline CDR1 and CDR2: MNHEY and SVGAGI. CDR3 region: CASRNRGYGYTF.

This chain joins TRBV5-1 and TRBJ2-1. The CDR3 runs to 14 residues. Per germline, CDR1 SGHRS and CDR2 YFSETQ. The CDR3 is CASSWDSNYNEQFF.

The rearrangement uses TRBV5-1 and TRBJ2-6. The germline V gene has CDR1 SGHRS and CDR2 YFSETQ. The CDR3 spans 15 residues. The CDR3: CASSLEAFEANVLTF.

The V gene is TRBV15, the J gene TRBJ2-1; the D gene TCRdb calls, TRBD2, cannot be checked with no DNA. Per germline, CDR1 LNHNV and CDR2 YYDKDF (reference sequence). There are 18 residues in the CDR3. CDR3 protein: CATSGRGTSGRIGNEQFF.

The chain recombines TRBV9 with TRBJ1-5. Germline assignment: CDR1 SGDLS and CDR2 YYNGEE. The CDR3 contains 15 residues. This CDR3 is CASSVDGNSNQPQHF.

The chain carries TRBV15 and TRBJ1-2. Per germline, CDR1 LNHNV and CDR2 YYDKDF (reference sequence). The CDR3 covers 12 residues. CDR3 residues: CATSRQDNGYTF. Full variable domain (remainder filled in from reference TRBV15 and TRBJ1-2): DAMVIQNPRYQVTQFGKPVTLSCSQTLNHNVMYWYQQKSSQAPKLLFHYYDKDFNNEADTPDNFQSRRPNTSFCFLDIRSPGLGDTAMYLCATSRQDNGYTFGSGTRLTVV.

The chain uses TRBV4-3 and TRBJ2-3. Germline CDR1 reads LGHNA; CDR2 reads YSLEER. The CDR3 contains 16 residues. CDR3 sequence reads: CASSQAARLHTDTQYF.

V usage is TRBV4-3 and J usage is TRBJ1-1; checking the TCRdb D call of TRBD1 is not possible without DNA. The CDR3 consists of 13 residues. Germline-derived CDR1 and CDR2 are LGHNA and YSLEER. CDR3 in amino acids: CASSQDWGALAFF.

The rearrangement uses TRBV10-2 and TRBJ2-1; the TRBD1 assignment by TCRdb is unverifiable without DNA. From germline, CDR1 is WSHSY and CDR2 SAAADI. This CDR3 spans 16 amino acids. The CDR3 spells CASRPNRDSRGNEQFF.

V and J are TRBV5-6 and TRBJ2-5; TCRdb outputs TRBD2, but without DNA this stays unchecked. Germline V gene lookup returns CDR1 SGHDT and CDR2 YYEEEE. This CDR3 comprises 15 residues. CDR3 protein: CASSLATGGRETQYF.

The V and J genes are TRBV27 and TRBJ2-5. The germline V gene has CDR1 MNHEY and CDR2 SMNVEV (reference sequence). CDR3 size: 15 residues. CDR3 in amino acids: CASSFNRGVQETQYF.

The chain recombines TRBV15 with TRBJ2-7. In germline, CDR1 is LNHNV, CDR2 YYDKDF (reference sequence). This CDR3 spans 13 amino acids. The CDR3 reads CATSREKIWEQYF.

The chain links TRBV27 to TRBJ2-7; lacking DNA, the TRBD1 call made by TCRdb goes unchecked. Germline CDR1 MNHEY, CDR2 SMNVEV (reference sequence). This CDR3 spans 15 amino acids. CDR3 sequence: CASSRTAPGMREQYF.

The chain employs TRBV18 and TRBJ1-6. The CDR3 contains 17 residues. Germline V lookup: CDR1 KGHSH, CDR2 LQKENI. The CDR3 protein is CASSPVYAGEGNSPLHF. Drawing the rest from reference TRBV18 and TRBJ1-6, the complete variable domain is NAGVMQNPRHLVRRRGQEARLRCSPMKGHSHVYWYRQLPEEGLKFMVYLQKENIIDESGMPKERFSAEFPKEGPSILRIQQVVRGDSAAYFCASSPVYAGEGNSPLHFGNGTRLTVT.

The chain links TRBV19 to TRBJ2-7; the D gene TCRdb calls, TRBD1, cannot be checked with no DNA. CDR1 is LNHDA, CDR2 SQIVND, per germline (reference sequence). CDR3 length: 14 amino acids. The CDR3: CASSNREHLYEQYF. The complete variable domain, with remaining parts taken from reference TRBV19 and TRBJ2-7, reads DGGITQSPKYLFRKEGQNVTLSCEQNLNHDAMYWYRQDPGQGLRLIYYSQIVNDFQKGDIAEGYSVSREKKESFPLTVTSAQKNPTAFYLCASSNREHLYEQYFGPGTRLTVT.

The CDR3 region is CASSPIPGLAKNIQYF. The rearrangement links TRBV7-2 to TRBJ2-4; TCRdb's D call, TRBD1, is unchecked because there is no DNA. Germline-derived CDR1 and CDR2 are SGHTA and FQGNSA. The CDR3 covers 16 residues. Full variable domain (rest looked up from reference TRBV7-2 and TRBJ2-4): GAGVSQSPSNKVTEKGKDVELRCDPISGHTALYWYRQSLGQGLEFLIYFQGNSAPDKSGLPSDRFSAERTGGSVSTLTIQRTQQEDSAVYLCASSPIPGLAKNIQYFGAGTRLSVL.

The gene calls are TRBV5-4 and TRBJ2-1. This CDR3 region has 15 residues. CDR1 and CDR2 (germline): SGHNT, YYREEE (reference sequence). CDR3 loop: CASSLAPKVNNEQFF.

The V and J genes are TRBV5-4 and TRBJ1-4; the TCRdb D gene call, TRBD1, has no DNA to confirm it. This CDR3 region has 14 residues. Germline CDR1 reads SGHNT; CDR2 reads YYREEE (reference sequence). CDR3 sequence: CASRPDRFNEKLFF.

CDR3 in amino acids: CASSAPGANVLTF. The chain has TRBV5-4 and TRBJ2-6. The CDR3 covers 13 residues. CDR1 and CDR2 from the germline V gene are SGHNT and YYREEE (reference sequence).

This sequence joins TRBV7-2 and TRBJ2-3; TCRdb's D call of TRBD2 is untestable without DNA. CDR1 and CDR2 from the germline V gene are SGHTA and FQGNSA. This CDR3 is 17 amino acids long. CDR3 protein: CASSSSPLAGATDTQYF.

V gene TRBV11-2 combines with J gene TRBJ2-3; TCRdb names TRBD2, which stays unverified in the absence of DNA. Per germline, CDR1 SGHAT and CDR2 FQNNGV. There are 13 residues in the CDR3. The CDR3 reads CASSLGPTSGKYF.

CDR3 loop: CAISESTGLASADTQYF. V is TRBV10-3 and J is TRBJ2-3. The length of the CDR3 is 17 residues. CDR1 and CDR2 (germline): ENHRY, SYGVKD.

The chain has TRBV24-1 and TRBJ1-1; absent DNA, TCRdb's TRBD1 call cannot be checked. The CDR3 contains 15 residues. Per the germline V gene, CDR1 is KGHDR and CDR2 is SFDVKD. The CDR3 region is CATQPNTGRSTEAFF.

J is TRBJ2-2 and V is TRBV11-1; TCRdb lists TRBD2, though no DNA is available to test this call. CDR3 length: 20 residues. The germline gives CDR1 SGHAT, CDR2 FQDESV (reference sequence). This chain's CDR3 is CASSLAGSDGSGRTAGELFF.

This chain's CDR3 is CASSLEGGRGYGYTF. The chain employs TRBV5-4 and TRBJ1-2; there is no DNA to check the TCRdb D call of TRBD1. Germline CDR1 SGHNT, CDR2 YYREEE (reference sequence). This CDR3 has 15 residues. Together with reference TRBV5-4 and TRBJ1-2, the CDR3 gives the full variable domain: ETGVTQSPTHLIKTRGQQVTLRCSSQSGHNTVSWYQQALGQGPQFIFQYYREEENGRGNFPPRFSGLQFPNYSSELNVNALELDDSALYLCASSLEGGRGYGYTFGSGTRLTVV.

This chain connects TRBV12-1 to TRBJ1-6. TRBV12-1 is a recognized pseudogene. The CDR3 runs 11 residues. CDR3 amino acids: CASSQHSPLHF.

The CDR3 here is CASSQDERTVAYEQYF. The chain joins TRBV3-1 to TRBJ2-7; TCRdb reports TRBD1, a call that lacks DNA to check it against. The CDR3 has 16 amino acids. Germline CDR1 and CDR2: LGHDT and YNNKEL (reference sequence).

The chain carries TRBV4-1 and TRBJ2-1; TCRdb calls TRBD2, which cannot be checked without DNA. CDR1 is MGHRA and CDR2 is YSYEKL in the germline V gene. The CDR3 totals 15 residues. This chain's CDR3 is CASSHRGRSYNEQFF.